This TCR beta chain was captured in a study of blood T cells in healthy people across ages (dated by TCRdb to the mid-2010s). Background on the whole study: In model experiments, template switching captured roughly one uniquely barcoded TCR beta cDNA molecule for every two T cells. The study measured age-related changes in TCR beta repertoire diversity using deep sequencing normalized with unique cDNA molecular identifiers. Four age groups were formed from the donors: young (average approximately 15 years), middle-aged (approximately 41), aged (roughly 58) and long-lived (around 82). To avoid experimental bias, donors of different ages were distributed randomly across sequencing lanes. Two additional independent replicas of 1 million unique cDNA reads from the same blood draw were analyzed for two donors (one aged 18 to 29 and one aged 80 or older).

The method behind the library was 5' RACE. This sample was sequenced with an Illumina HiSeq 2500. The second PCR ran for roughly 7 to 12 cycles and used a J-beta primer mix along with a sample-barcoded 5' primer. A unique molecular identifier was introduced onto each TCR beta cDNA molecule by a template-switch 5' adaptor carrying 12 random nucleotides. At least 2.5 million CDR3-containing paired-end reads were obtained from each sample. All of the RNA was converted into first-strand cDNA using the Mint cDNA synthesis kit, with a TRBC-specific oligonucleotide serving as the primer. After uracil-DNA glycosylase treatment, a first 18-cycle PCR used universal primers M1SS and BC2_uni_R on all cDNA. The study's processing was this. For normalization, 1 million high-quality reads, each with a distinct molecular identifier, were randomly selected from each sample. Reads sharing molecular identifiers were discarded rather than binned into consensus sequences. MiTCR, run with a Q25 quality threshold and the strictest error-elimination algorithm, handled CDR3 identification, clonotype clustering and error correction. A nonparametric unseen species model with Euler transformation was used to estimate lower-bound total TCR beta diversity. TCRdb trimmed public reads at Q25 via fastp, called clones via MiXCR and kept in-frame beta chains. Each CDR3 protein gets just one entry, which takes the most common genes and DNA from the rows behind it. TCRdb, rather than the study authors, made the V and J calls. A total of over a million distinct CDR3 sequences appear in this sample, around 59% of them only once. The ten most abundant clones make up 6.5% to 8% of the sample.

The donors were some 39 Caucasian individuals from Russia, aged 6 to 90 years, who were systemically healthy. Each donor gave approximately 9.3 milliliters of peripheral blood, collected into EDTA-treated Vacutainer tubes. Ficoll-Paque density-gradient centrifugation was used to isolate PBMCs, with at least 7 million per sample. Total RNA, at least 6 micrograms per sample, was extracted from PBMCs with Trizol reagent. Naive CD45RAhigh/CD27high T cell percentages were measured by flow cytometry on a PBMC aliquot from every donor. V ends up 5 bases short and J 4 bases short, with an unmatched junction base count of 4. CDR1 SQVTM and CDR2 ANQGSEA are derived from the germline V gene. The CDR3, cysteine through phenylalanine, is 13 amino acids long. The DNA shown is the 39-base CDR3, in frame from base 1. General findings and caveats noted by the study authors: Compared with the aged group, more naive CD4+ T cells, fewer expanded clones and increased TCR diversity were shown by the long-lived group, suggesting age selection. As age increased, observed TCR beta diversity per million T cells dropped in a roughly linear way, and a significant reduction was already evident by age 40. The CMV infection status of donors was not known, potentially confounding age-related changes in expanded clonotypes. Conclusive comparison of naive and antigen-experienced compartments was prevented by the profiling of bulk unsorted PBMCs. Estimates of total diversity based on one million sequenced T cells were regarded as lower bounds and as underestimates. The percentage of naive T cells measured by flow cytometry correlated strongly with observed TCR beta diversity.

Comment on this clonotype: The antigen it recognizes is unknown. The record has no base qualities; no much larger clone is one base away.

The sequencing input was blood. The receptor's source is a man between 18 and 35 years old in good health. The chain links TRBV29-1 with TRBJ2-3, with 9 bases in between that match TRBD2. The bases read TGCAGCGTTCGGACTAGCGAGGCAGATACGCAGTATTTT. Translated, it gives CSVRTSEADTQYF.